The rows below give T cell receptor beta chains drawn from one sample of a study of cytomegalovirus exposure and HLA in healthy donors. The method was immunoSEQ multiplex PCR; TCRdb's version includes in-frame clones alone and lacks a portion of them. This sample has fewer than 200,000 clones; roughly 80% occur once, and the top ten carry 4.3%. The sample was PBMCs. The origin of the receptors is a man aged 40-49 years in good health and CMV-seronegative. CDR3s include the opening cysteine and the closing phenylalanine or tryptophan. A D gene is named only where the DNA matches it firmly. Some rows have no size entry. The others give once, few or many, or a class for an expanded clone.

d_call: TRBD2; clone_size: NA; j_call: TRBJ2-3; v_call: TRBV5-1; cdr3_nt: TGCGCCAGCAGCCCCAGCGGGGGGTGGAGTACAGATACGCAGTATTTT; cdr3_aa: CASSPSGGWSTDTQYF
d_call: NA; clone_size: NA; j_call: TRBJ2-1; v_call: TRBV2; cdr3_nt: TGTGCCAGCAGTGAAGGACAGTACAATGAGCAGTTCTTC; cdr3_aa: CASSEGQYNEQFF
d_call: TRBD1; clone_size: NA; j_call: TRBJ1-2; v_call: TRBV19; cdr3_nt: TGTGCCAGTAGTATCGACAGGGGAACCTATGGCTACACCTTC; cdr3_aa: CASSIDRGTYGYTF
d_call: TRBD1; clone_size: NA; j_call: TRBJ1-1; v_call: TRBV13; cdr3_nt: TGTGCCAGCAGGGGACAGTTGAACACTGAAGCTTTCTTT; cdr3_aa: CASRGQLNTEAFF
d_call: NA; clone_size: NA; j_call: TRBJ1-4; v_call: TRBV7-9; cdr3_nt: TGTGCCAGCAGCGCGAGGACAGAGGAAAAACTGTTTTTT; cdr3_aa: CASSARTEEKLFF
d_call: TRBD2; clone_size: NA; j_call: TRBJ2-2; v_call: TRBV5-8; cdr3_nt: TGTGCCAGCAGCTCCGGACTAGCGGGGGGGCCGATCGGGGAGCTGTTTTTT; cdr3_aa: CASSSGLAGGPIGELFF
d_call: NA; clone_size: few; j_call: TRBJ1-1; v_call: TRBV30; cdr3_nt: TGTGCCTGGATTCGTCGAGGACGGGGGAACACTGAAGCTTTCTTT; cdr3_aa: CAWIRRGRGNTEAFF
d_call: NA; clone_size: NA; j_call: TRBJ1-6; v_call: TRBV4-1; cdr3_nt: TGCGCCAGCAGCCAAGGCAGGACGGGGACGGGGGGGCCCCTCCACTTT; cdr3_aa: CASSQGRTGTGGPLHF
d_call: NA; clone_size: NA; j_call: TRBJ2-7; v_call: TRBV4-3; cdr3_nt: TGCGCCAGCAGCCAAGATTCACAGGGACAAGGGTACGAGCAGTACTTC; cdr3_aa: CASSQDSQGQGYEQYF
d_call: TRBD1; clone_size: NA; j_call: TRBJ1-5; v_call: TRBV4-3; cdr3_nt: TGCGCCAGCAGCCAAGGACCGGGACAGGGAAATCAGCCCCAGCATTTT; cdr3_aa: CASSQGPGQGNQPQHF
d_call: NA; clone_size: NA; j_call: TRBJ1-2; v_call: TRBV29-1; cdr3_nt: TGCAGCAGTAGGGGGTCAGCTAACTATGGCTACACCTTC; cdr3_aa: CSSRGSANYGYTF
d_call: NA; clone_size: NA; j_call: TRBJ2-7; v_call: TRBV13; cdr3_nt: TGTGCCAGCAGCTTAGGCAGGGCCCACGAGCAGTACTTC; cdr3_aa: CASSLGRAHEQYF
d_call: NA; clone_size: NA; j_call: TRBJ1-5; v_call: TRBV13; cdr3_nt: TGTGCCAGCAGCTTAGGCACCGAGCAGCCCCAGCATTTT; cdr3_aa: CASSLGTEQPQHF
d_call: NA; clone_size: NA; j_call: TRBJ2-1; v_call: TRBV5-6; cdr3_nt: TGTGCCAGCAGCTTAGAGGAGGATGAGCAGTTCTTC; cdr3_aa: CASSLEEDEQFF
d_call: TRBD2; clone_size: NA; j_call: TRBJ2-1; v_call: TRBV13; cdr3_nt: TGTGCCAGCAGCTTGGGCGGGGGGATTTCTTACAATGAGCAGTTCTTC; cdr3_aa: CASSLGGGISYNEQFF
d_call: NA; clone_size: NA; j_call: TRBJ2-2; v_call: TRBV6-6; cdr3_nt: TGTGCCAGCAGCTCGGGCACCGGGGAGCTGTTTTTT; cdr3_aa: CASSSGTGELFF
d_call: NA; clone_size: NA; j_call: TRBJ2-7; v_call: TRBV29-1; cdr3_nt: TGCAGCGTTGAAGGGGGGGAAGGGGCCTACGAGCAGTACTTC; cdr3_aa: CSVEGGEGAYEQYF
d_call: NA; clone_size: NA; j_call: TRBJ1-2; v_call: TRBV28; cdr3_nt: TGTGCCAGCAGGTCAGCGGGTGGCTACACCTTC; cdr3_aa: CASRSAGGYTF
d_call: NA; clone_size: NA; j_call: TRBJ2-3; v_call: TRBV6-1; cdr3_nt: TGTGCCAGCAGTGAGTCTATAACTAGCACAGATACGCAGTATTTT; cdr3_aa: CASSESITSTDTQYF
d_call: NA; clone_size: NA; j_call: TRBJ1-5; v_call: TRBV25-1; cdr3_nt: TGTGCCAGCAGATTCTCATTGGGGCCAGCTAGCAATCAGCCCCAGCATTTT; cdr3_aa: CASRFSLGPASNQPQHF
d_call: TRBD2; clone_size: NA; j_call: TRBJ2-1; v_call: TRBV5-8; cdr3_nt: TGTGCCAGCAGCTTGGAGGGGACTAGCTACAATGAGCAGTTCTTC; cdr3_aa: CASSLEGTSYNEQFF
d_call: TRBD2; clone_size: once; j_call: TRBJ2-3; v_call: TRBV2; cdr3_nt: TGTGCCACCCCGACGGGGGGGGGCCTCACAGATACGCAGTATTTT; cdr3_aa: CATPTGGGLTDTQYF
d_call: NA; clone_size: once; j_call: TRBJ2-4; v_call: TRBV5-1; cdr3_nt: TGCGCCAGCAGCTCAACAGCCCGGTTAGCCAAAAACATTCAGTACTTC; cdr3_aa: CASSSTARLAKNIQYF
d_call: NA; clone_size: NA; j_call: TRBJ2-1; v_call: TRBV19; cdr3_nt: TGTGCCAGTAGTTCGGCCCCACAGGGCATCTCCTACAATGAGCAGTTCTTC; cdr3_aa: CASSSAPQGISYNEQFF
d_call: TRBD1; clone_size: NA; j_call: TRBJ2-7; v_call: TRBV5-1; cdr3_nt: TGCGCCAGCAGCTTAGTAGGGGGACAGAGCGAGCAGTACTTC; cdr3_aa: CASSLVGGQSEQYF
d_call: NA; clone_size: NA; j_call: TRBJ2-1; v_call: TRBV29-1; cdr3_nt: TGCAGCGTTGATGCGGGGGCGATTAGCTCCTACAATGAGCAGTTCTTC; cdr3_aa: CSVDAGAISSYNEQFF
d_call: NA; clone_size: NA; j_call: TRBJ2-7; v_call: TRBV6-5; cdr3_nt: TGTGCCAGCAGTTACTTCCAGGGTGTCGTTTACGAGCAGTACTTC; cdr3_aa: CASSYFQGVVYEQYF
d_call: TRBD1; clone_size: NA; j_call: TRBJ1-4; v_call: TRBV27; cdr3_nt: TGTGCCAGCAGTCCCAGACAGGGGGCGGATGAAAAACTGTTTTTT; cdr3_aa: CASSPRQGADEKLFF
d_call: TRBD2; clone_size: NA; j_call: TRBJ2-7; v_call: TRBV7-2; cdr3_nt: TGTGCCAGCAGCTTGGGACTAGATCTCTACGAGCAGTACTTC; cdr3_aa: CASSLGLDLYEQYF
d_call: NA; clone_size: NA; j_call: TRBJ2-7; v_call: TRBV5-4; cdr3_nt: TGTGCCAGCAGTACAGGGGGAACGACTAGCTTGTACGAGCAGTACTTC; cdr3_aa: CASSTGGTTSLYEQYF
d_call: NA; clone_size: NA; j_call: TRBJ1-1; v_call: TRBV10-3; cdr3_nt: TGTGCCATCCAGTATGGTGTGGACACTGAAGCTTTCTTT; cdr3_aa: CAIQYGVDTEAFF
d_call: TRBD2; clone_size: few; j_call: TRBJ2-3; v_call: TRBV11-2; cdr3_nt: TGTGCCAGCAGCTTAGATCTTTGGGCTAGCGGGAGCACAGATACGCAGTATTTT; cdr3_aa: CASSLDLWASGSTDTQYF
d_call: NA; clone_size: once; j_call: TRBJ1-1; v_call: TRBV2; cdr3_nt: TGTGCCAGCAAACCACGGGGGGTGGCTGAAGCTTTCTTT; cdr3_aa: CASKPRGVAEAFF
d_call: NA; clone_size: NA; j_call: TRBJ2-3; v_call: TRBV6-5; cdr3_nt: TGTGCCAGCAGTTACGTGTCGGGGTTCACAGATACGCAGTATTTT; cdr3_aa: CASSYVSGFTDTQYF
d_call: NA; clone_size: NA; j_call: TRBJ1-1; v_call: TRBV30; cdr3_nt: TGTGCCTGGAGTGTCCGAGGGAACGCCCGTGAAGCTTTCTTT; cdr3_aa: CAWSVRGNAREAFF
d_call: NA; clone_size: NA; j_call: TRBJ2-5; v_call: TRBV7-7; cdr3_nt: TGTGCTAGCAGCCCGGTCGGAGAGACCCAGTACTTC; cdr3_aa: CASSPVGETQYF
d_call: NA; clone_size: NA; j_call: TRBJ1-1; v_call: TRBV5-1; cdr3_nt: TGCGCCAGCAGCTCAGGTCAACCAATGAACACTGAAGCTTTCTTT; cdr3_aa: CASSSGQPMNTEAFF
d_call: NA; clone_size: NA; j_call: TRBJ1-5; v_call: TRBV10-3; cdr3_nt: TGTGCCATCAGGGGGGGGGCGGGCGAGCAGCCCCAGCATTTT; cdr3_aa: CAIRGGAGEQPQHF
d_call: NA; clone_size: NA; j_call: TRBJ2-5; v_call: TRBV29-1; cdr3_nt: TGCAGCTCTGCGGGACAGACCCAAGAGACCCAGTACTTC; cdr3_aa: CSSAGQTQETQYF
d_call: NA; clone_size: NA; j_call: TRBJ2-6; v_call: TRBV19; cdr3_nt: TGTGCCAGTAGTATAGTAGGGGACTTTGGGGCCAACGTCCTGACTTTC; cdr3_aa: CASSIVGDFGANVLTF
d_call: NA; clone_size: NA; j_call: TRBJ2-7; v_call: TRBV4-2; cdr3_nt: TGTGCCAGCAGCCAAGATGACAGTGAATCCTACGAGCAGTACTTC; cdr3_aa: CASSQDDSESYEQYF
d_call: TRBD1; clone_size: NA; j_call: TRBJ2-1; v_call: TRBV5-4; cdr3_nt: TGTGCCAGCCGTACAGGGGCCTATGAGCAGTTCTTC; cdr3_aa: CASRTGAYEQFF
d_call: TRBD2; clone_size: few; j_call: TRBJ2-6; v_call: TRBV7-2; cdr3_nt: TGTGCCAGCAGCCTAGCATTGGGACTAGCGGGGGGCCTCTCTGGGGCCAACGTCCTGACTTTC; cdr3_aa: CASSLALGLAGGLSGANVLTF
d_call: NA; clone_size: NA; j_call: TRBJ2-3; v_call: TRBV27; cdr3_nt: TGTGCCAGCAGTCCCCTACTTTCTTTAGGGGGGGCCTCTACAGATACGCAGTATTTT; cdr3_aa: CASSPLLSLGGASTDTQYF
d_call: TRBD1; clone_size: NA; j_call: TRBJ2-7; v_call: TRBV5-1; cdr3_nt: TGCGCCAGCAGCTTGACCGGACAGGGGGCCTACGAGCAGTACTTC; cdr3_aa: CASSLTGQGAYEQYF
d_call: NA; clone_size: few; j_call: TRBJ1-1; v_call: TRBV2; cdr3_nt: TGTGCCAGCAGTGAAGTCCCGGGTGAAGGCACTGAAGCTTTCTTT; cdr3_aa: CASSEVPGEGTEAFF
d_call: NA; clone_size: NA; j_call: TRBJ1-6; v_call: TRBV4-1; cdr3_nt: TGCGCCAGCAGCCAAGATTCGGTGGTCCCACCCCTCCACTTT; cdr3_aa: CASSQDSVVPPLHF
d_call: TRBD1; clone_size: NA; j_call: TRBJ1-5; v_call: TRBV19; cdr3_nt: TGTGCCAGTAGTATTGGGGACAGGGGTGGTCAGCCCCAGCATTTT; cdr3_aa: CASSIGDRGGQPQHF
d_call: NA; clone_size: NA; j_call: TRBJ2-1; v_call: TRBV5-1; cdr3_nt: TGCGCCAGCAGTGATTTTGGACAGAACAATGAGCAGTTCTTC; cdr3_aa: CASSDFGQNNEQFF
d_call: TRBD1; clone_size: NA; j_call: TRBJ2-2; v_call: TRBV25-1; cdr3_nt: TGTGCCAGCAGAGGGACAGGGGGAGTCGGGACCGGGGAGCTGTTTTTT; cdr3_aa: CASRGTGGVGTGELFF
d_call: TRBD2; clone_size: NA; j_call: TRBJ2-3; v_call: TRBV10-3; cdr3_nt: TGTGCCATCAGGGAAACTAGCGGGGGAAGGGGCTACACAGATACGCAGTATTTT; cdr3_aa: CAIRETSGGRGYTDTQYF
d_call: NA; clone_size: NA; j_call: TRBJ1-5; v_call: TRBV5-3; cdr3_nt: TGTGCCAGAAGCTTCAGAGGGCTCTATAGCAATCAGCCCCAGCATTTT; cdr3_aa: CARSFRGLYSNQPQHF
d_call: TRBD1; clone_size: NA; j_call: TRBJ1-1; v_call: TRBV6-4; cdr3_nt: TGTGCCAGCAGTAGGACAGGCTCTGAAGCTTTCTTT; cdr3_aa: CASSRTGSEAFF
d_call: NA; clone_size: NA; j_call: TRBJ2-1; v_call: TRBV5-6; cdr3_nt: TGTGCCAGCAAGGGGGTGGATGAGCAGTTCTTC; cdr3_aa: CASKGVDEQFF
d_call: NA; clone_size: NA; j_call: TRBJ2-3; v_call: TRBV7-3; cdr3_nt: TGTGCCAGCAGCTTTGGCCACCAAAATCCCCCAGATACGCAGTATTTT; cdr3_aa: CASSFGHQNPPDTQYF
d_call: NA; clone_size: few; j_call: TRBJ1-1; v_call: TRBV5-8; cdr3_nt: TGTGCCAGCAGCCCAACAAGGAGTTCGGCTTTCTTT; cdr3_aa: CASSPTRSSAFF
d_call: NA; clone_size: NA; j_call: TRBJ1-6; v_call: TRBV5-1; cdr3_nt: TGCGCCAGCAGCTTACGACAGAGCTCCTATAATTCACCCCTCCACTTT; cdr3_aa: CASSLRQSSYNSPLHF
d_call: TRBD1; clone_size: NA; j_call: TRBJ1-4; v_call: TRBV7-9; cdr3_nt: TGTGCCAGCAGACCGCCGACAGGGGAAGTTAGCGAAAAACTGTTTTTT; cdr3_aa: CASRPPTGEVSEKLFF
d_call: NA; clone_size: NA; j_call: TRBJ2-7; v_call: TRBV6-6; cdr3_nt: TGTGCCAGCAGACCAGGGAAAGACGAGCAGTACTTC; cdr3_aa: CASRPGKDEQYF